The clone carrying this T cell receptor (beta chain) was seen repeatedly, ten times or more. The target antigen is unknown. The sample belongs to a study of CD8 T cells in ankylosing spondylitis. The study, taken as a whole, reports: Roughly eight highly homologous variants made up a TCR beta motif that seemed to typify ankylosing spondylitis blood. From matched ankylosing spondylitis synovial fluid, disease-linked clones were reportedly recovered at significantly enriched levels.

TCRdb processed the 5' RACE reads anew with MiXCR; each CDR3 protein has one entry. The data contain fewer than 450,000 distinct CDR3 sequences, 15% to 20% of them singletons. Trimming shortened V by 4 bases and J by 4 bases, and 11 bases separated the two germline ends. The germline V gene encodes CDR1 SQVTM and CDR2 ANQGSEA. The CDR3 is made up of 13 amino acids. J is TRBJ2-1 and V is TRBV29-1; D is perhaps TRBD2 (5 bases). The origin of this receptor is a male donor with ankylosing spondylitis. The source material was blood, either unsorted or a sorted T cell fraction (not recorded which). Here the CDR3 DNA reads TGCAGCGTTGCTCGGTCGGGGTACAATGAGCAGTTCTTC. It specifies CSVARSGYNEQFF.